This T cell receptor (beta chain) was observed in a study of cytomegalovirus exposure and HLA in healthy donors. Findings and caveats of the study: TCR beta sequences numbering around 15,000 were associated with HLA alleles at 0.05 false discovery rate in a later analysis. The study listed roughly 160 cytomegalovirus-associated TCR beta chains.

The PCR was carried out with 60 Vbeta primers and 13 Jbeta primers. Here immunoSEQ multiplex PCR was the method, and the copy in TCRdb shows in-frame clones only, minus some. This listing includes around 120,000 clones. To note about this clone: Its antigen is as yet unknown.

Per germline, CDR1 KGHSH and CDR2 LQKENI. After removal of 5 bases from V and 6 bases from J, the junction contained 6 bases not matched to a gene. There are 13 residues in the CDR3. Material: PBMCs. The rearrangement joins TRBV18 to TRBJ2-7; 8 bases agree with TRBD2. This receptor was taken from a man aged 45-60 years in good health and CMV-seronegative. The CDR3 reads CASSGAGVVEQYF. As DNA, the CDR3 is TGTGCCAGCTCAGGAGCGGGAGTAGTCGAGCAGTACTTC.